The entry below describes one T cell receptor beta chain. Its matching antigen is unknown. TCRdb's table, derived via immunoSEQ multiplex PCR, lists solely in-frame clones and lacks some. The sample yields 130,000 or so clones, just under 90% seen once. The source of the sample is a study of cytomegalovirus exposure and HLA in healthy donors. At the level of the study: It was reported in a later analysis that the same platform had been used for the 90 to 150 validation repertoires as for the 666 first-cohort repertoires. Study outcomes and limitations: In vitro, a few CMV-associated chains proved specific for CMV antigens.

The sample was PBMCs. The receptor was derived from a man aged 25-45 years in good health and CMV-seronegative.

DNA for the CDR3: TGCAGCGCCACCGCAGACCCAGGTTACTCCTACGAGCAGTACTTC. Encoded protein: CSATADPGYSYEQYF. This chain uses TRBV29-1 with TRBJ2-7; no clear D. There are 15 residues in the CDR3. Between the trimmed V and J ends, which lost 7 bases and 0 bases, there was a span of 19 bases. Germline-derived CDR1 and CDR2 are SQVTM and ANQGSEA.